The present entry profiles one T cell receptor (beta chain) with its context. Trimming removed 2 bases from V and 0 bases from J, with 7 bases in between. Germline V lookup: CDR1 SNHLY, CDR2 FYNNEI. CDR3 length equals 15 residues. The protocol was immunoSEQ multiplex PCR, while the TCRdb copy is restricted to in-frame clones and leaves out a portion. The sample lists 30,000 to 35,000 clones, approximately 80% seen once, with approximately 14% in the top ten. These data originate in a study of OX40 agonist ivuxolimab in advanced cancers. The receptor was derived from an adult with an advanced solid tumor such as melanoma, head and neck, liver or kidney cancer. The chain couples TRBV2 to TRBJ2-2, with unresolved D. This sample comprised CD4+ or CD8+ T cells sorted from blood, obtained in a trial of the OX40 agonist ivuxolimab. CDR3 residues: CASSETGSNTGELFF. In DNA, the CDR3 is TGTGCCAGCAGTGAAACGGGCTCGAACACCGGGGAGCTGTTTTTT.